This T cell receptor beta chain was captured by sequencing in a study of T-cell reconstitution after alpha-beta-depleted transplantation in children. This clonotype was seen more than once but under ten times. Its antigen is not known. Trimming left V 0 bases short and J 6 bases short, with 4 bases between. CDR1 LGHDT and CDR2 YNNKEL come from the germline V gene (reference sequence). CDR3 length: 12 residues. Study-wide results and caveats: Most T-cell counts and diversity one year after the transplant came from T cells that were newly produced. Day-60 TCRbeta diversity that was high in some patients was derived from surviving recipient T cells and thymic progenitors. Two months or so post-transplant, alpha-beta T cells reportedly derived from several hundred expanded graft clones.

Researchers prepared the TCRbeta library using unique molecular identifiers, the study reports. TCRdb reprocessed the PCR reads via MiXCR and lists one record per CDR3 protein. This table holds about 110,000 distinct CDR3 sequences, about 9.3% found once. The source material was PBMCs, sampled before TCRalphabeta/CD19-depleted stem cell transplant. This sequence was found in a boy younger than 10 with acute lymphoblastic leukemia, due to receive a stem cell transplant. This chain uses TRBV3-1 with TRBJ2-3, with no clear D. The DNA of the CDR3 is TGTGCCAGCAGCCAAGATGCCGATACGCAGTATTTT. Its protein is CASSQDADTQYF.